These T cell receptor beta chains were read from a single sample in a study of regulatory and conventional T cells in RAG deficiency. Sequencing was performed with immunoSEQ multiplex PCR; in TCRdb, only in-frame clones are kept and a portion is missing. In the table there are fewer than 40,000 clones, roughly 96% of which are singletons. This sample was also put to use in a study of regulatory T cells.

The sample comprised CD25- CD4+ T cells sorted from blood. The origin of the receptors is a human donor in good health. CDR3s include the opening cysteine and the closing phenylalanine or tryptophan. Each record gives: clone size, V gene, D gene, J gene, CDR3 DNA, CDR3 protein. A D gene is named only where the DNA matches it firmly. Not every row has a clone size; where given, it reads once, few, many or a size class.

NA	TRBV21-1	NA	TRBJ2-7	TGTGCCAGCATCGTACCTAGGGGAGGGTCACCCTACGAGCAGTACTTC	CASIVPRGGSPYEQYF
NA	TRBV7-3	TRBD1	TRBJ1-1	TGTGCCAGCAGCCTTCAGACAGGGGCACTGAACACTGAAGCTTTCTTT	CASSLQTGALNTEAFF
NA	TRBV7-9	NA	TRBJ2-2	TGTGCCAGCAGCTTTTTTCGCGCCACCGGGGAGCTGTTTTTT	CASSFFRATGELFF
NA	TRBV20-1	NA	TRBJ1-2	TGCAGTGCTAGACCCTTCGATGGCTACACCTTC	CSARPFDGYTF
NA	TRBV6-6	TRBD1	TRBJ2-7	TGTGCCAGCAGTTCCCTGGAGGACAGGGCCGCCTACGAGCAGTACTTC	CASSSLEDRAAYEQYF
NA	TRBV7-8	TRBD2	TRBJ2-3	TGTGCCAGCAGCTTAGTGGCGGGGGGGGGTACAGATACGCAGTATTTT	CASSLVAGGGTDTQYF
NA	TRBV6-6	TRBD1	TRBJ2-7	TGTGCCAGCAGGTCCGGGACAGGGACGATGGGGCAGTACTTC	CASRSGTGTMGQYF
NA	TRBV30	TRBD1	TRBJ1-5	TGTGCCTGGAGCACCGGGACAGGGAGCAATCAGCCCCAGCATTTT	CAWSTGTGSNQPQHF
once	TRBV7-2	TRBD1	TRBJ1-4	TGTGCCAGCAGCTCGCAGGGGGCAGGGAATGAAAAACTGTTTTTT	CASSSQGAGNEKLFF
NA	TRBV6-6	TRBD1	TRBJ1-6	TGTGCCAGCAGTTACTCCGGACAGGCCGCAAATTCACCCCTCCACTTT	CASSYSGQAANSPLHF
NA	TRBV5-1	TRBD2	TRBJ2-5	TGCGCCAGCAGTAGCTCGACTAGCGGGGGGCGGGAGACCCAGTACTTC	CASSSSTSGGRETQYF
NA	TRBV7-3	NA	TRBJ2-7	TGTGCCAGCAGGTCAGACAGCTACGAGCAGTACTTC	CASRSDSYEQYF
NA	TRBV7-2	NA	TRBJ2-3	TGTGCCAGCAGCTTAGCTCGCAGGAACGCAGATACGCAGTATTTT	CASSLARRNADTQYF
NA	TRBV11-2	TRBD2	TRBJ2-2	TGTGCCAGCAGCTTCTTACTTACTAGCGGGGGACCTCGGACCGGGGAGCTGTTTTTT	CASSFLLTSGGPRTGELFF
NA	TRBV2	NA	TRBJ1-5	TGTGCCAGCAAGATTGGACTTGGCAATCAGCCCCAGCATTTT	CASKIGLGNQPQHF
NA	TRBV19	TRBD1	TRBJ1-5	TGTGCCAGTAGTATAGGGTACAGGGGAGGCAATCAGCCCCAGCATTTT	CASSIGYRGGNQPQHF
NA	TRBV19	NA	TRBJ2-2	TGTGCCAGTACGTTGGGGGGCGGGGAGCTGTTTTTT	CASTLGGGELFF
NA	TRBV6-1	NA	TRBJ1-1	TGTGCCACCAATAAAGGGGGGGCTAACACTGAAGCTTTCTTT	CATNKGGANTEAFF